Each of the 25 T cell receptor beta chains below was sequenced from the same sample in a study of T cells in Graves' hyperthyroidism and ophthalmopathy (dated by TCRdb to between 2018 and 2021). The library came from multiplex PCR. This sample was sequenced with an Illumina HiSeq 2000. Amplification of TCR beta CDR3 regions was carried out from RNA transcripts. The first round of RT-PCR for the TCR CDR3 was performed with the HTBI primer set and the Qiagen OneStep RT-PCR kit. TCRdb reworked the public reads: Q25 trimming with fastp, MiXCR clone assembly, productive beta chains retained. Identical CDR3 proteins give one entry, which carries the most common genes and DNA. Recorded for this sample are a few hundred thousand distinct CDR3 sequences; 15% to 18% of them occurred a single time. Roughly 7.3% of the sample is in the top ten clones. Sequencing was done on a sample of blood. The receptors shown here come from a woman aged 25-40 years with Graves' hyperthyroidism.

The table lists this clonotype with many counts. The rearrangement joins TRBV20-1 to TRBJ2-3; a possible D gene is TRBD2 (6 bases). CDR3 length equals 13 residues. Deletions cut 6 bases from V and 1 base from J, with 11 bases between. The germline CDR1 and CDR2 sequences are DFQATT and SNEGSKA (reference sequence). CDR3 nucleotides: TGCAGTGCCCCGGGAGACCGCACAGATACGCAGTATTTT. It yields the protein CSAPGDRTDTQYF.

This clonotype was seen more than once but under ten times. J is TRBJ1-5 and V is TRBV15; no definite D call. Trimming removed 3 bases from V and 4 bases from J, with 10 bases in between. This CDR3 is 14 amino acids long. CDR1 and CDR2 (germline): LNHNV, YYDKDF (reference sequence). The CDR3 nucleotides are TGTGCCACCAGCAGGGGCGGGCCGAATCAGCCCCAGCATTTT. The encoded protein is CATSRGGPNQPQHF.

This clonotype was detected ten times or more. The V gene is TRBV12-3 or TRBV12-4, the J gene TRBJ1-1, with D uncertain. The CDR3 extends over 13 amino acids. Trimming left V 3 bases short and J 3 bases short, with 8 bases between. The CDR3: CASSLLTYTEAFF. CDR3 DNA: TGTGCCAGCAGTTTGTTGACGTACACTGAAGCTTTCTTT.

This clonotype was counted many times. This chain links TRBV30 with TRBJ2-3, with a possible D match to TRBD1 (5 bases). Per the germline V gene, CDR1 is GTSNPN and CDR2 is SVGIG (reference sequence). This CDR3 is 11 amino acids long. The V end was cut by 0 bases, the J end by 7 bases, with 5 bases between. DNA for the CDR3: TGTGCCTGGAGTGTGGGGCATACGCAGTATTTT. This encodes CAWSVGHTQYF. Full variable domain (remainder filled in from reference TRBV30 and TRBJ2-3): SQTIHQWPATLVQPVGSPLSLECTVEGTSNPNLYWYRQAAGRGLQLLFYSVGIGQISSEVPQNLSASRPQDRQFILSSKKLLLSDSGFYLCAWSVGHTQYFGPGTRLTVL.

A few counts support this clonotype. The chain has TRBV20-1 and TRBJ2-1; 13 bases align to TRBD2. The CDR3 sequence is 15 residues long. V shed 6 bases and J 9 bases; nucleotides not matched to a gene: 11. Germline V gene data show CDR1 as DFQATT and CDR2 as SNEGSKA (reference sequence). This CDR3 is CSAAIGLAGVGEQFF. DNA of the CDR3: TGCAGTGCGGCAATCGGACTAGCGGGAGTCGGTGAGCAGTTCTTC.

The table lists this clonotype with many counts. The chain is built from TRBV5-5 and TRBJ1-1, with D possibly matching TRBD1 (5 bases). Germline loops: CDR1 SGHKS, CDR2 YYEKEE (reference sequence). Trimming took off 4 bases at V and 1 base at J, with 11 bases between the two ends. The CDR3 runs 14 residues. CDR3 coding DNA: TGTGCCAGCAGCGTTCGGGGCGAGAACACTGAAGCTTTCTTT. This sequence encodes CASSVRGENTEAFF. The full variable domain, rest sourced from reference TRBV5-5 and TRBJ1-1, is DAGVTQSPTHLIKTRGQQVTLRCSPISGHKSVSWYQQVLGQGPQFIFQYYEKEERGRGNFPDRFSARQFPNYSSELNVNALLLGDSALYLCASSVRGENTEAFFGQGTRLTVV.

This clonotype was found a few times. The CDR3 bases are TGTGCCAGCAGCCCCAGTTTGCGGGAGGCCTACAATGAGCAGTTCTTC. As protein: CASSPSLREAYNEQFF. The genes are TRBV9 and TRBJ2-1; 8 bases align to TRBD2. The CDR3 runs to 16 residues. The germline CDR1 and CDR2 sequences are SGDLS and YYNGEE. The trim removed 4 bases at V and 2 bases at J, leaving 8 bases unmatched. The full variable domain, its missing parts supplied by reference TRBV9 and TRBJ2-1, is DSGVTQTPKHLITATGQRVTLRCSPRSGDLSVYWYQQSLDQGLQFLIQYYNGEERAKGNILERFSAQQFPDLHSELNLSSLELGDSALYFCASSPSLREAYNEQFFGPGTRLTVL.

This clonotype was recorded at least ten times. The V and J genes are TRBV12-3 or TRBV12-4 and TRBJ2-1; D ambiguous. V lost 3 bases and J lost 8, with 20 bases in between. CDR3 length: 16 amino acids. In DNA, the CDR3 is TGTGCCAGCAGTTTTAGGCTAGGTGGTCCAAGGGATGAGCAGTTCTTC. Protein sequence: CASSFRLGGPRDEQFF.

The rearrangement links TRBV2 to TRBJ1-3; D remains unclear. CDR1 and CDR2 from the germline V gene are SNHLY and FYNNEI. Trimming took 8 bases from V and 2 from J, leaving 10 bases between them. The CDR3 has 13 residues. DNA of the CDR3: TGTGCCAGCTCACGTTTAGCTGGAAACACCATATATTTT. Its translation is CASSRLAGNTIYF.

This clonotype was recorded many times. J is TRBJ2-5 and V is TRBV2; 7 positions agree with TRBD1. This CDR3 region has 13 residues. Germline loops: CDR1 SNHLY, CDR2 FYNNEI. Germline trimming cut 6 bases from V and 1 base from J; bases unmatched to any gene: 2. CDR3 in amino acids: CASSRDSQETQYF. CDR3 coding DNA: TGTGCCAGCAGCCGGGACAGCCAAGAGACCCAGTACTTC. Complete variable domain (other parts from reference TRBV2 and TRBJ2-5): EPEVTQTPSHQVTQMGQEVILRCVPISNHLYFYWYRQILGQKVEFLVSFYNNEISEKSEIFDDQFSVERPDGSNFTLKIRSTKLEDSAMYFCASSRDSQETQYFGPGTRLLVL.

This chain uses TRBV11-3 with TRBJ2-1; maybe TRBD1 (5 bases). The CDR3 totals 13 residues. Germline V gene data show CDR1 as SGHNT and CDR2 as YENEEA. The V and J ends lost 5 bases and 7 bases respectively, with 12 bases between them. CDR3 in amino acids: CASSVGAVNEQFF. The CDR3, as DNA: TGTGCCAGCAGCGTAGGGGCAGTTAATGAGCAGTTCTTC.

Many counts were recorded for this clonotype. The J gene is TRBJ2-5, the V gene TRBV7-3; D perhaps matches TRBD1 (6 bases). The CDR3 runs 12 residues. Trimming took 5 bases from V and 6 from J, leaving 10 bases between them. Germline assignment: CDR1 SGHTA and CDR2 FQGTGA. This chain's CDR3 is CASSDQGKTQYF. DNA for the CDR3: TGTGCCAGCAGCGACCAGGGGAAGACCCAGTACTTC.

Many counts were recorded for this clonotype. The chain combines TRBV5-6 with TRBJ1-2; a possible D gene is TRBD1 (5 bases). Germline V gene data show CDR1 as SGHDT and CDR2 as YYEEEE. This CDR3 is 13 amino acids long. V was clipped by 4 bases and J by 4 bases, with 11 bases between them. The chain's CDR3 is CASSPGHSYGYTF. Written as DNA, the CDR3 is TGTGCCAGCAGCCCTGGACACTCCTATGGCTACACCTTC.

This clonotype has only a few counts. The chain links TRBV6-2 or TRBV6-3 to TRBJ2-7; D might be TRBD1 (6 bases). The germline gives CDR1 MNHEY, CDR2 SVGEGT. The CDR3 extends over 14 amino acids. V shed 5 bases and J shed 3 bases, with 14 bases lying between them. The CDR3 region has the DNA TGTGCCAGCAGTAGACAGGAGCTTTTCTACGAGCAGTACTTC. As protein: CASSRQELFYEQYF.

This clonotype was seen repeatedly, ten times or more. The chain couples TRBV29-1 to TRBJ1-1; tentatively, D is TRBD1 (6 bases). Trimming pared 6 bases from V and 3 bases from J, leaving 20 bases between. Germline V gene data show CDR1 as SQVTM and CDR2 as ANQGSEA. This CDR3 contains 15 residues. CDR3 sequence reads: CSVRRADWGHTEAFF. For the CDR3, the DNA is TGCAGCGTCAGAAGGGCAGATTGGGGGCACACTGAAGCTTTCTTT.

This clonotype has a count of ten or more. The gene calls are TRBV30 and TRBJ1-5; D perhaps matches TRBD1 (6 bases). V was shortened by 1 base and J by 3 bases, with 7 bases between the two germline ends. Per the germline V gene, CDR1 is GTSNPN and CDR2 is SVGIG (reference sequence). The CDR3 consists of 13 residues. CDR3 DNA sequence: TGTGCCTGGAGTGGGGACAACAATCAGCCCCAGCATTTT. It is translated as CAWSGDNNQPQHF. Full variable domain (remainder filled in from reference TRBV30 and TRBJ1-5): SQTIHQWPATLVQPVGSPLSLECTVEGTSNPNLYWYRQAAGRGLQLLFYSVGIGQISSEVPQNLSASRPQDRQFILSSKKLLLSDSGFYLCAWSGDNNQPQHFGDGTRLSIL.

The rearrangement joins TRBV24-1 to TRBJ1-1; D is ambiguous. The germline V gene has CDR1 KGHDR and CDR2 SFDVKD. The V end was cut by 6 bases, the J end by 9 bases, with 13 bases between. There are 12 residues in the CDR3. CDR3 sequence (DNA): TGTGCCACCAGTAATGAGGGATCACAAGCTTTCTTT. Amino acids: CATSNEGSQAFF.

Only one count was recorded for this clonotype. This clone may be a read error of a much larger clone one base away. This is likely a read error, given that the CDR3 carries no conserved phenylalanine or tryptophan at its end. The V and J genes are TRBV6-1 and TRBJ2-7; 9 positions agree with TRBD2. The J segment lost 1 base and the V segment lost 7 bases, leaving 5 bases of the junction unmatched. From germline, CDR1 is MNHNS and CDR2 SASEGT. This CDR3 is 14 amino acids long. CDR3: CASTEAGGSYEQYL. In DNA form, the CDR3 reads TGTGCCAGCACAGAAGCGGGAGGATCCTACGAGCAGTACCTC.

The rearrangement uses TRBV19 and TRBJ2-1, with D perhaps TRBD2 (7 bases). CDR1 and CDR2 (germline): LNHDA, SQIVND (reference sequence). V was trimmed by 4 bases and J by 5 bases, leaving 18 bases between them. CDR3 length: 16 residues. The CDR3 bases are TGTGCCAGTAGTAACCGAAGGGGGGAGGGGAACAATGAGCAGTTCTTC. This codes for CASSNRRGEGNNEQFF.

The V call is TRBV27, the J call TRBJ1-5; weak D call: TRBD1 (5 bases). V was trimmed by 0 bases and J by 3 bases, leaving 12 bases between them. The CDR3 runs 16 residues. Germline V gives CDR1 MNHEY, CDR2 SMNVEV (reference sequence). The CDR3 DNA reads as TGTGCCAGCAGTTTATCGGCGGGGCCCCCCAATCAGCCCCAGCATTTT. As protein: CASSLSAGPPNQPQHF.

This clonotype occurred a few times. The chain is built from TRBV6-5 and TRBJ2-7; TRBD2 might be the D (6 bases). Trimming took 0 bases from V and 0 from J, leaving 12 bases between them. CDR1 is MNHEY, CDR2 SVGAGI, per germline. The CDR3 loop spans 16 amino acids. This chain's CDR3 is CASSYSGGEISYEQYF. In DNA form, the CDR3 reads TGTGCCAGCAGTTACTCGGGCGGGGAAATCTCCTACGAGCAGTACTTC.

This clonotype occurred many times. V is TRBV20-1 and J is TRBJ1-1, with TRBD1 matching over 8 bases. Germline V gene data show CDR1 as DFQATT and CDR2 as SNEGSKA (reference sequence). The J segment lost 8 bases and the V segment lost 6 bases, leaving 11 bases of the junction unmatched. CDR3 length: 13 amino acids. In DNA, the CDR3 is TGCAGTGCAGCATTGGGACAGGCCCTCGAAGCTTTCTTT. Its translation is CSAALGQALEAFF.

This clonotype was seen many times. The DNA of the CDR3 is TGTGCCACGTCTGGGACTAGCGGGCGAAGTACCAGTTTCGAGCAGTACTTC. It is translated as CATSGTSGRSTSFEQYF. The V gene is TRBV7-9, the J gene TRBJ2-7; 12 bases agree with TRBD2. J lost 6 bases, V lost 10 bases, and 19 bases had no gene match. The CDR3 consists of 17 residues. The germline V gene encodes CDR1 SEHNR and CDR2 FQNEAQ (reference sequence).

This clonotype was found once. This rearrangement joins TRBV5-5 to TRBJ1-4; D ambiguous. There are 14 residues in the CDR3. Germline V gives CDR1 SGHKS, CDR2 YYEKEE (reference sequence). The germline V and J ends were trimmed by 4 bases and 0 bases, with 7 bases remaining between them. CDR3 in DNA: TGTGCCAGCAGCGACGTTACAACTAATGAAAAACTGTTTTTT. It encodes CASSDVTTNEKLFF.

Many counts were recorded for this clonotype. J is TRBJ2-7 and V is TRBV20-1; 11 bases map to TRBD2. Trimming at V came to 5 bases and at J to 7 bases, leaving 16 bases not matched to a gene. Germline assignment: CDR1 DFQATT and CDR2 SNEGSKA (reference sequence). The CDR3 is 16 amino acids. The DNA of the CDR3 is TGCAGTGCTCCCCCACTTTTAGCGGGAGGGCTGGGGGAGCAGTACTTC. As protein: CSAPPLLAGGLGEQYF.